The rows below give T cell receptor beta chains drawn from one sample of a study of cytomegalovirus exposure and HLA in healthy donors. TCRdb keeps only in-frame clones here, not all; method: immunoSEQ multiplex PCR. The sample includes 100,000 to 150,000 clones, roughly 17% seen only once; the top ten take about 2.6%. Sequencing was carried out using PBMCs. These receptors all stem from a female donor in good health and CMV-seropositive. The CDR3 runs from the conserved cysteine through the conserved F or W. A D gene is named only where the DNA matches it firmly. Rows may omit the clone size; those that give it use once, few, many or a size class.

TRBJ2-2	NA	TRBD2	TRBV7-6	CASSLGAGGPGGELFF	TGTGCCAGCAGCTTAGGAGCGGGGGGGCCAGGCGGGGAGCTGTTTTTT
TRBJ2-1	NA	NA	TRBV5-1	CASSLLANNEQFF	TGCGCCAGCAGCTTGCTGGCCAACAATGAGCAGTTCTTC
TRBJ1-4	NA	TRBD1	TRBV25-1	CASSGGGQVVEKLFF	TGTGCCAGCAGTGGGGGGGGACAGGTAGTTGAAAAACTGTTTTTT
TRBJ2-5	few	NA	TRBV2	CASSPQETQYF	TGTGCCAGCAGTCCTCAAGAGACCCAGTACTTC
TRBJ2-5	NA	NA	TRBV6-5	CASSLGLLGAQYF	TGTGCCAGCAGTTTGGGACTGTTGGGGGCCCAGTACTTC
TRBJ2-6	few	NA	TRBV27	CASSPNTQSGANVLTF	TGTGCCAGCAGTCCAAATACACAATCTGGGGCCAACGTCCTGACTTTC
TRBJ2-7	few	NA	TRBV6-5	CASSHGQTYEQYF	TGTGCCAGCAGCCACGGACAAACCTACGAGCAGTACTTC
TRBJ2-1	NA	TRBD1	TRBV5-1	CASSSSGTGSYNEQFF	TGCGCCAGCAGCTCGTCCGGGACAGGCTCCTACAATGAGCAGTTCTTC
TRBJ1-2	NA	NA	TRBV18	CASSEQGFDYGYTF	TGTGCCAGCTCCGAACAGGGTTTCGACTATGGCTACACCTTC
TRBJ2-5	NA	NA	TRBV7-2	CASSLGGTGQETQYF	TGTGCCAGCAGCTTAGGGGGTACGGGGCAAGAGACCCAGTACTTC
TRBJ2-7	NA	NA	TRBV5-1	CASSSRVGYYEQYF	TGCGCCAGCAGCTCCAGGGTTGGGTACTACGAGCAGTACTTC
TRBJ2-7	NA	NA	TRBV6-5	CASRKQALSSYEQYF	TGTGCCAGCAGGAAACAGGCGCTTAGCTCCTACGAGCAGTACTTC
TRBJ1-5	few	NA	TRBV2	CASSGSTREEPQHF	TGTGCCAGCAGTGGGTCGACACGCGAAGAGCCCCAGCATTTT
TRBJ2-1	NA	TRBD1	TRBV4-2	CASSHPGQGHNEQFF	TGTGCCAGCAGCCACCCGGGACAGGGTCACAATGAGCAGTTCTTC
TRBJ2-7	few	TRBD2	TRBV5-6	CASSLAYGGATYYEQYF	TGTGCCAGCAGCTTGGCCTACGGGGGGGCGACCTACTACGAGCAGTACTTC
TRBJ2-2	few	TRBD2	TRBV4-1	CASSQAGLVAGELFF	TGCGCCAGCAGCCAGGCGGGACTAGTCGCCGGGGAGCTGTTTTTT
TRBJ1-1	few	NA	TRBV7-6	CASSQASGSKAFF	TGTGCCAGCAGCCAGGCTTCCGGGAGTAAAGCTTTCTTT
TRBJ2-7	NA	TRBD2	TRBV27	CASSPLLAGGAHEQYF	TGTGCCAGCAGTCCCTTACTAGCGGGAGGGGCCCACGAGCAGTACTTC
TRBJ1-1	few	TRBD1	TRBV16	CASSPHQGTGMNTEAFF	TGTGCCAGCAGCCCACACCAGGGGACAGGGATGAACACTGAAGCTTTCTTT
TRBJ1-1	few	NA	TRBV27	CASSSTGYATEAFF	TGTGCCAGCAGTTCTACGGGGTACGCCACTGAAGCTTTCTTT
TRBJ1-5	NA	NA	TRBV27	CASSYSVQLQPQHF	TGTGCCAGCAGTTATTCCGTACAGCTTCAGCCCCAGCATTTT
TRBJ2-7	few	TRBD1	TRBV28	CASSPGQGYEQYF	TGTGCCAGCAGCCCAGGACAGGGATACGAGCAGTACTTC
TRBJ2-7	NA	NA	TRBV30	CAVEGGAGEQYF	TGTGCCGTTGAAGGGGGGGCGGGCGAGCAGTACTTC
TRBJ1-4	few	TRBD1	TRBV29-1	CSVEDWDRGATNEKLFF	TGCAGCGTTGAAGATTGGGACAGGGGCGCAACTAATGAAAAACTGTTTTTT
TRBJ1-2	NA	TRBD1	TRBV28	CASSYADRLWGNTF	TGTGCCAGCAGCTATGCGGACAGGCTCTGGGGTAACACCTTC
TRBJ1-6	NA	NA	TRBV5-4	CASSPRQEFNSPLHF	TGTGCCAGCAGTCCCAGACAGGAATTTAATTCACCCCTCCACTTT
TRBJ1-1	NA	NA	TRBV29-1	CSGVRQNTEAFF	TGCAGCGGCGTCAGACAGAACACTGAAGCTTTCTTT
TRBJ2-7	few	TRBD2	TRBV6-5	CASSYGGRVPYEQYF	TGTGCCAGCAGTTACGGCGGGAGGGTTCCCTACGAGCAGTACTTC
TRBJ2-5	NA	NA	TRBV27	CASSSDTEGPETQYF	TGTGCCAGCAGTTCAGACACCGAGGGCCCAGAGACCCAGTACTTC
TRBJ1-3	many	TRBD1	TRBV28	CASRRQGPTTIYF	TGTGCCAGCAGGAGACAGGGGCCTACCACCATATATTTT
TRBJ2-7	few	NA	TRBV19	CASSRQLGSYEQYF	TGTGCCAGTAGTCGACAGCTAGGCTCCTACGAGCAGTACTTC
TRBJ1-5	few	NA	TRBV2	CASSGGQPNQPQHF	TGTGCCAGCAGTGGCGGACAGCCGAATCAGCCCCAGCATTTT
TRBJ1-3	NA	NA	TRBV7-8	CASSNDSFSGNTIYF	TGTGCCAGCAGCAATGACAGCTTCTCTGGAAACACCATATATTTT
TRBJ2-7	few	TRBD1	TRBV18	CASSPTRTGPYEQYF	TGTGCCAGCTCACCAACTCGGACAGGACCCTACGAGCAGTACTTC
TRBJ2-1	NA	TRBD1	TRBV28	CASVGQRNYNEQFF	TGTGCGTCAGTGGGACAGCGAAACTACAATGAGCAGTTCTTC
TRBJ1-2	few	TRBD1	TRBV10-3	CAIKGQGALYGYTF	TGTGCCATCAAGGGACAGGGGGCTCTCTATGGCTACACCTTC
TRBJ2-7	few	TRBD1	TRBV7-6	CASSLGQGSSYEQYF	TGTGCCAGCAGCTTAGGACAGGGGAGCTCCTACGAGCAGTACTTC
TRBJ1-1	few	NA	TRBV5-1	CASSRMTGGSNEAFF	TGCGCCAGCAGCAGAATGACAGGAGGATCGAATGAAGCTTTCTTT
TRBJ1-2	NA	NA	TRBV19	CASSVNRQLRGYTF	TGTGCCAGTAGTGTGAATAGACAGCTGCGAGGCTACACCTTC
TRBJ2-5	few	TRBD1	TRBV5-4	CASFRTGQETQYF	TGTGCCAGCTTCCGGACAGGCCAAGAGACCCAGTACTTC
TRBJ1-2	few	NA	TRBV19	CASSETAFNYGYTF	TGTGCCAGTAGCGAAACAGCATTCAACTATGGCTACACCTTC
TRBJ2-7	NA	TRBD2	TRBV4-1	CASSQNPRGDYSYEQYF	TGCGCCAGCAGCCAAAACCCGCGGGGGGACTACTCCTACGAGCAGTACTTC
TRBJ2-3	few	TRBD2	TRBV4-3	CASSALAGDSTDTQYF	TGCGCCAGCAGCGCTCTAGCGGGAGACAGCACAGATACGCAGTATTTT
TRBJ1-1	many	TRBD1	TRBV6-1	CASSATGDTEAFF	TGTGCCAGCAGTGCTACAGGGGACACTGAAGCTTTCTTT